The clone carrying this TCR beta chain has a handful of counts. Germline lookup yields CDR1 SGHTA and CDR2 FQGNSA. The length of the CDR3 is 13 residues. The ends were cut back, 2 bases at V and 5 bases at J, with 6 bases in the middle. The method was immunoSEQ multiplex PCR; TCRdb's version includes in-frame clones alone and lacks a portion of them. Seen here are tens of thousands of clones, around 85% observed once, and the top ten hold approximately 2%. This specimen belongs to a study of lymphopenia after photon versus proton radiotherapy. This chain connects TRBV7-2 to TRBJ2-2, with D hard to call. The sequence derives from a man aged 35-49 years with gastric cancer. The sample here was peripheral blood, taken from a patient treated with photon-based radiotherapy. The CDR3 region is CASSLKRTGELFF. CDR3 sequence (DNA): TGTGCCAGCAGCTTAAAGAGGACCGGGGAGCTGTTTTTT.